This T cell receptor beta chain was captured by sequencing in a study of CD8+CD57+ T cells in acquired aplastic anemia. TCR beta VDJ and CDR3 were profiled, and genomic DNA was the template. Using its own MiXCR run on the reads, TCRdb lists one record per CDR3 protein. This sample has about 130,000 distinct CDR3 sequences, with 41% found just once. This clonotype has more than one count but fewer than ten. The V gene end was trimmed by 5 bases and the J gene end by 4 bases; junction bases not matched to a gene: 7. The CDR3 is made up of 16 amino acids. Per the germline V gene, CDR1 is SGHAT and CDR2 is FQNNGV.

Sequenced material: sorted CD4+, CD8+, or CD8+CD57+ T cells (not recorded which) from PBMCs. This sequence originates from a human donor in good health, serving as a control. V gene TRBV11-2 combines with J gene TRBJ2-5; 13 bases fit TRBD2. CDR3 region: CASSRLGLAGVETQYF. The CDR3 DNA follows: TGTGCCAGCAGCCGCCTTGGACTAGCGGGAGTAGAGACCCAGTACTTC.